The 29 T cell receptor beta chains listed next were all sequenced from one sample in a study of Ad26.COV2.S vaccination and SARS-CoV-2 variants (dated by TCRdb to about 2021). Library prep was done by the immunoSEQ multiplex PCR assay. TCRdb's version of the immuneACCESS table is confined to in-frame rearrangements and falls short of the full clone set. An unresolved V gene accounts for under half of the shortfall where checked; the remainder is of unknown origin. The sample table holds around 250,000 clones, of which 70% to 90% were seen once. The ten largest account for about 2.8% of the sample. The sample's treatment or condition label, decoded: around 19 received Ad26.COV2.S at low or high dose, single or two shots; about 5 received placebo; per-sample allocation not given. For vaccine and placebo recipients, repertoires were sequenced using samples collected on day 63 after the first injection.

The sample was peripheral blood, taken in a trial of Ad26.COV2.S vaccine versus placebo. Source of these receptors: a person aged 18-65 years who received the Ad26.COV2.S COVID-19 vaccine or a placebo.

The chain combines TRBV4-3 with TRBJ1-5; unclear D gene. The germline CDR1 and CDR2 sequences are LGHNA and YSLEER. The CDR3 extends over 15 amino acids. Between the trimmed V and J ends, which lost 0 bases and 6 bases, there was a span of 12 bases. The CDR3 region has the DNA TGCGCCAGCAGCCAAGAGTTGGGCGCGGGTCAGCCCCAGCATTTT. Translated, it gives CASSQELGAGQPQHF.

This chain uses TRBV7-2 with TRBJ2-1; the D is unclear. V lost 3 bases and J 9 bases, leaving 12 bases between the germline ends. CDR1 and CDR2 (germline): SGHTA, FQGNSA. CDR3 length: 13 amino acids. The CDR3 DNA sequence: TGTGCCAGCAGCTTGAAGTCACACGGTGAGCAGTTCTTC. Amino acid sequence: CASSLKSHGEQFF.

J is TRBJ2-7 and V is TRBV7-8; the D gene is possibly TRBD2 (5 bases). CDR1 and CDR2 (germline): SGHVS, FQNEAQ. The CDR3 extends over 16 amino acids. Between the trimmed V and J ends, which lost 1 base and 0 bases, there was a span of 13 bases. The CDR3 DNA sequence: TGTGCCAGCAGCTTAGGTCCAGCGGTGAGCTCCTACGAGCAGTACTTC. Protein product: CASSLGPAVSSYEQYF.

The chain couples TRBV19 to TRBJ2-3; 10 bases map to TRBD1. J was trimmed by 4 bases and V by 3 bases; bases with no gene match: 4. The CDR3 loop spans 15 amino acids. Looked up from germline, CDR1 is LNHDA and CDR2 is SQIVND (reference sequence). The CDR3, as DNA: TGTGCCAGTAGTATCGGGACAGGGGAGCCAGATACGCAGTATTTT. It is translated as CASSIGTGEPDTQYF. The variable domain in full, with the rest retrieved from reference TRBV19 and TRBJ2-3, is DGGITQSPKYLFRKEGQNVTLSCEQNLNHDAMYWYRQDPGQGLRLIYYSQIVNDFQKGDIAEGYSVSREKKESFPLTVTSAQKNPTAFYLCASSIGTGEPDTQYFGPGTRLTVL.

This chain connects TRBV30 to TRBJ1-2; the D is unclear. This CDR3 has 11 amino acids. CDR1 and CDR2 from the germline V gene are GTSNPN and SVGIG (reference sequence). The CDR3 protein is CAYTINYGYTF. The CDR3 DNA reads as TGTGCGTACACGATTAACTATGGCTACACCTTC. The full variable domain, its missing parts supplied by reference TRBV30 and TRBJ1-2, is SQTIHQWPATLVQPVGSPLSLECTVEGTSNPNLYWYRQAAGRGLQLLFYSVGIGQISSEVPQNLSASRPQDRQFILSSKKLLLSDSGFYLCAYTINYGYTFGSGTRLTVV.

This chain uses TRBV18 with TRBJ2-7; the D is unclear. With 1 base removed from V and 4 bases from J, the gap between germline ends came to 17 bases. The length of the CDR3 is 16 residues. CDR1 is KGHSH and CDR2 is LQKENI in the germline V gene. The CDR3: CASSPQRAPGGYEQYV. CDR3 nucleotide sequence: TGTGCCAGCTCACCACAGAGAGCGCCCGGCGGTTACGAGCAGTACGTC.

J is TRBJ2-7 and V is TRBV7-2; TRBD2 might be the D (5 bases). The V gene's germline CDR1 is SGHTA and CDR2 FQGNSA. The CDR3 totals 14 residues. Trimming removed 3 bases at V and 4 bases at J, with 13 bases between. CDR3 sequence reads: CASSFSKGGYEQYF. The CDR3 nucleotides read TGTGCCAGCAGCTTTAGTAAAGGAGGATACGAGCAGTACTTC.

V usage is TRBV4-1 and J usage is TRBJ1-5; a weak D match, TRBD1 (5 bases). Deletions cut 1 base from V and 2 bases from J, with 15 bases between. This CDR3 has 17 amino acids. The germline CDR1 and CDR2 sequences are MGHRA and YSYEKL. The DNA of the CDR3 is TGCGCCAGCAGCCAAGGGGTGGCGGGGCATCGCAATCAGCCCCAGCATTTT. Translating it yields CASSQGVAGHRNQPQHF.

This chain links TRBV9 with TRBJ2-1; D is uncertain. V was clipped by 0 bases and J by 6 bases, with 13 bases between them. This CDR3 has 15 residues. Germline V gives CDR1 SGDLS, CDR2 YYNGEE. The CDR3 nucleotides read TGTGCCAGCAGCGTAGGGAGAGTAGTAAGCAATGAGCAGTTCTTC. It is translated as CASSVGRVVSNEQFF.

The rearrangement uses TRBV7-8 and TRBJ2-7; D might be TRBD2 (7 bases). The germline gives CDR1 SGHVS, CDR2 FQNEAQ. The V gene lost 6 bases and the J gene lost 7 bases, with 19 bases spanning the gap. This CDR3 is built from 14 residues. The CDR3 sequence: CASSSGAGAGEQYV. The CDR3, as DNA: TGTGCCAGCAGTTCCGGGGCGGGGGCAGGGGAGCAGTACGTC.

V and J are TRBV6-5 and TRBJ2-1, with 7 positions matching TRBD2. The CDR3 runs 13 residues. The V segment lost 6 bases and the J segment 7 bases; nucleotides outside the gene matches: 6. Germline loops: CDR1 MNHEY, CDR2 SVGAGI. The CDR3 nucleotides read TGTGCCAGCAGGCTACTAGCGAGGAATGAGCAGTTCTTC. Protein: CASRLLARNEQFF.

The chain recombines TRBV6-2 or TRBV6-3 with TRBJ1-5, with 10 bases fitting TRBD1. Germline V lookup: CDR1 MNHEY, CDR2 SVGEGT. V gave up 0 bases and J gave up 5 bases; unmatched junction bases: 10. The CDR3 has 18 residues. CDR3 region: CASSYSGVGTGVHQPQHF. For the CDR3, the DNA is TGTGCCAGCAGTTACTCTGGGGTTGGGACAGGGGTCCATCAGCCCCAGCATTTT.

V gene TRBV12-3 or TRBV12-4 combines with J gene TRBJ1-5; D not resolved. The CDR3 length is 13 residues. V was cut by 5 bases and J by 6 bases, with 11 bases left in between. This CDR3 reads CASSPQEGQPQHF. In nucleotides, the CDR3 is TGTGCCAGCAGTCCGCAGGAGGGTCAGCCCCAGCATTTT.

This clone was seen a single time. The chain carries TRBV27 and TRBJ2-3; maybe TRBD1 (5 bases). The CDR3 runs to 13 residues. Germline V gene lookup returns CDR1 MNHEY and CDR2 SMNVEV (reference sequence). With 0 bases removed from V and 6 bases from J, the gap between germline ends came to 7 bases. The CDR3 protein is CASSLSKGDTQYF. DNA for the CDR3: TGTGCCAGCAGTTTATCTAAGGGGGATACGCAGTATTTT.

The chain combines TRBV4-3 with TRBJ2-2; 12 nucleotides agree with TRBD2. Trimming took 2 bases from V and 2 from J; bases not matched to a gene: 15. Germline CDR1 and CDR2: LGHNA and YSLEER. This CDR3 region has 21 residues. The CDR3 here is CASSQFPPSSGRATNTGELFF. CDR3 DNA: TGCGCCAGCAGCCAATTCCCCCCCTCTAGCGGGAGGGCCACTAACACCGGGGAGCTGTTTTTT.

J is TRBJ2-5 and V is TRBV27, with 8 bases lining up with TRBD1. CDR1 is MNHEY and CDR2 is SMNVEV in the germline V gene (reference sequence). J lost 7 bases, V lost 3 bases, and 7 bases had no gene match. CDR3 size: 14 residues. This chain's CDR3 is CASSFTGGHGTQYF. As DNA, the CDR3 is TGTGCCAGCAGTTTTACAGGGGGTCATGGGACCCAGTACTTC.

A single count supports this clone. This sequence joins TRBV27 and TRBJ2-1; possibly TRBD2 for D (5 bases). The CDR3 contains 18 residues. Trimming pared 2 bases from V and 0 bases from J, leaving 17 bases between. The germline V gene has CDR1 MNHEY and CDR2 SMNVEV (reference sequence). For the CDR3, the DNA is TGTGCCAGCAGTTTAACGGGGAATGGCGGGTACTCCTACAATGAGCAGTTCTTC. Its protein product is CASSLTGNGGYSYNEQFF.

This rearrangement joins TRBV7-2 to TRBJ2-1; TRBD2 aligns across 7 bases. This CDR3 has 14 residues. The germline V gene has CDR1 SGHTA and CDR2 FQGNSA. V lost 5 bases and J lost 7; bases outside the gene matches: 8. CDR3 bases: TGTGCCAGCAGCATAGTGGGGACTATAAATGAGCAGTTCTTC. Residues: CASSIVGTINEQFF.

The rearrangement uses TRBV9 and TRBJ1-1; 10 bases fit TRBD1. Per the germline V gene, CDR1 is SGDLS and CDR2 is YYNGEE. This CDR3 region has 14 residues. The trim removed 4 bases at V and 5 bases at J, leaving 5 bases unmatched. The CDR3 loop reads CASSSDRGRTEAFF. Here the CDR3 DNA reads TGTGCCAGCAGCTCCGACAGGGGGCGGACTGAAGCTTTCTTT.

The V call is TRBV7-2, the J call TRBJ1-5; D remains unclear. V lost 6 bases and J 7 bases, leaving 19 bases between the germline ends. CDR1 SGHTA and CDR2 FQGNSA come from the germline V gene. CDR3 length: 15 residues. Here the CDR3 reads CASSHAPLNGQPQHF. The CDR3 region has the DNA TGTGCCAGCAGTCACGCCCCTCTCAACGGACAGCCCCAGCATTTT. Full variable domain (remainder filled in from reference TRBV7-2 and TRBJ1-5): GAGVSQSPSNKVTEKGKDVELRCDPISGHTALYWYRQSLGQGLEFLIYFQGNSAPDKSGLPSDRFSAERTGGSVSTLTIQRTQQEDSAVYLCASSHAPLNGQPQHFGDGTRLSIL.

The chain couples TRBV5-6 to TRBJ2-1, with D perhaps matching TRBD1 or TRBD2 (6 bases each). The V end lost 1 base, the J end lost 1 base, and 21 bases lay between the germline ends. Looked up from germline, CDR1 is SGHDT and CDR2 is YYEEEE. This CDR3 has 19 residues. Here the CDR3 DNA reads TGTGCCAGCAGCTTGCTCTCTACAGGGCCCGGAGGGTCCTACAATGAGCAGTTCTTC. Amino acid sequence: CASSLLSTGPGGSYNEQFF.

This clone was seen more than once but under ten times. The V and J genes are TRBV9 and TRBJ1-4, with D perhaps matching TRBD1 (5 bases). Germline CDR1 reads SGDLS; CDR2 reads YYNGEE. The CDR3 runs to 13 residues. V was clipped by 4 bases and J by 5 bases, with 9 bases between them. The CDR3 loop reads CASSSWDNEKLFF. The CDR3 DNA is TGTGCCAGCAGCTCCTGGGACAATGAAAAACTGTTTTTT.

The V and J genes are TRBV4-1 and TRBJ2-7; 8 nucleotides agree with TRBD1. The germline gives CDR1 MGHRA, CDR2 YSYEKL. J was trimmed by 6 bases and V by 0 bases; bases with no gene match: 10. CDR3 length equals 16 residues. The DNA for the CDR3 is TGCGCCAGCAGCCAAGAAAGCCAGGGGGCGCCGGGCGAGCAGTACTTC. This codes for CASSQESQGAPGEQYF.

The chain has TRBV3-1 (or the pseudogene TRBV3-2) and TRBJ2-5; the D is unclear. CDR3 length equals 17 residues. V gave up 2 bases and J gave up 4 bases, with 20 bases separating them. Germline values: CDR1 LGHDT, CDR2 YNNKEL (reference sequence). The CDR3 here is CASSQSSTVGFRETQYF. As DNA, the CDR3 is TGTGCCAGCAGCCAATCTTCTACAGTAGGATTTAGAGAGACCCAGTACTTC.

The V gene is TRBV4-3, the J gene TRBJ2-1; 9 positions match TRBD1. V gave up 3 bases and J gave up 0 bases; unmatched junction bases: 3. The germline CDR1 and CDR2 sequences are LGHNA and YSLEER. The CDR3 length is 16 residues. The CDR3 region has the DNA TGCGCCAGCAGCCACCTGGACAGGGGCTCCTACAATGAGCAGTTCTTC. This encodes CASSHLDRGSYNEQFF.

The rearrangement joins TRBV4-3 to TRBJ1-5; D gene unclear. This CDR3 is built from 14 residues. The V gene lost 5 bases and the J gene lost 0 bases, with 8 bases spanning the gap. From germline, CDR1 is LGHNA and CDR2 YSLEER. CDR3 in amino acids: CASSAGYSNQPQHF. As DNA, the CDR3 is TGCGCCAGCAGCGCAGGCTATAGCAATCAGCCCCAGCATTTT.

This chain connects TRBV7-9 to TRBJ2-5, with D uncertain. From germline, CDR1 is SEHNR and CDR2 FQNEAQ (reference sequence). Trimming pared 2 bases from V and 2 bases from J, leaving 21 bases between. The CDR3 totals 18 residues. The CDR3 loop is CASSLTAGRSIRQETQYF. As DNA, the CDR3 is TGTGCCAGCAGCTTAACAGCCGGACGGAGTATTAGACAAGAGACCCAGTACTTC.

The chain carries TRBV29-1 and TRBJ1-2, with D unclear. Germline V lookup: CDR1 SQVTM, CDR2 ANQGSEA. Trimming stripped 5 bases from V and 4 bases from J, with 11 bases between. This CDR3 is built from 12 residues. The CDR3: CSVMVWGYGYTF. The CDR3, as DNA: TGCAGCGTTATGGTATGGGGCTATGGCTACACCTTC.

Concerning this clone: Other DNA sequences of this sample code for an identical CDR3. V and J are TRBV20-1 and TRBJ2-3; D possibly corresponds to TRBD1 (6 bases). The CDR3 totals 14 residues. CDR1 is DFQATT and CDR2 is SNEGSKA in the germline V gene (reference sequence). Trimming took off 3 bases at V and 3 bases at J, with 13 bases between the two ends. The CDR3 protein is CSASRRGATDTQYF. The CDR3 nucleotides read TGCAGTGCTAGTCGCAGGGGAGCAACAGATACGCAGTATTTT.